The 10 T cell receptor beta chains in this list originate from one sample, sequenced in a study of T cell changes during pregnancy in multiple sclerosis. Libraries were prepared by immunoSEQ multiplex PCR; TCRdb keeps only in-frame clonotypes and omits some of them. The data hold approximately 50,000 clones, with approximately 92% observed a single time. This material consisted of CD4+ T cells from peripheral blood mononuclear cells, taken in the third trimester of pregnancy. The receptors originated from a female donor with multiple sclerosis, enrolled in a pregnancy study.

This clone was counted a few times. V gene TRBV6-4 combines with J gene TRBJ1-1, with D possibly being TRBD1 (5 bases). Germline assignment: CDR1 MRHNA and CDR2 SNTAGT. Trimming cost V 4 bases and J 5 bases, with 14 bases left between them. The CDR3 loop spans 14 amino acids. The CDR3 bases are TGTGCCAGCAGTGCGCAACCAAAGGGGACTGAAGCTTTCTTT. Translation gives CASSAQPKGTEAFF.

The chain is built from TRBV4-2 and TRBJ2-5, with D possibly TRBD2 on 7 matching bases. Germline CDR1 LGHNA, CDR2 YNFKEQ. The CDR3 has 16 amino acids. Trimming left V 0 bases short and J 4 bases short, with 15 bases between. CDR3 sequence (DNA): TGTGCCAGCAGCCAAGACACGGGGGAGGGGGTAGAGACCCAGTACTTC. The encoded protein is CASSQDTGEGVETQYF.

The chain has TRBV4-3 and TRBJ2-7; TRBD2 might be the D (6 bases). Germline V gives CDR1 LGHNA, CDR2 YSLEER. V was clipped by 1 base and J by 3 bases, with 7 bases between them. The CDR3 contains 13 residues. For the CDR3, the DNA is TGCGCCAGCAGCCAAGCGCGGGGCTACGAGCAGTACTTC. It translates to CASSQARGYEQYF.

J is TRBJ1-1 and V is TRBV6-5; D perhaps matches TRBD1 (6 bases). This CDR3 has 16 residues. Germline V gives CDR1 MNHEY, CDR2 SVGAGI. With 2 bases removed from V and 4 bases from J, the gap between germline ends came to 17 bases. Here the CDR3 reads CASSYKKTTGSTEAFF. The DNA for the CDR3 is TGTGCCAGCAGTTACAAAAAAACTACAGGGTCCACTGAAGCTTTCTTT.

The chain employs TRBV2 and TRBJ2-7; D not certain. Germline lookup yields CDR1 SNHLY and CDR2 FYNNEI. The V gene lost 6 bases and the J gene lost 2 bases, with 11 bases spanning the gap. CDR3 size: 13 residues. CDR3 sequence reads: CASRLSRTYEQYF. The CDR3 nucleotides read TGTGCCAGCAGGCTCTCGCGAACCTACGAGCAGTACTTC. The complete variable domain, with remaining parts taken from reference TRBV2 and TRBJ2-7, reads EPEVTQTPSHQVTQMGQEVILRCVPISNHLYFYWYRQILGQKVEFLVSFYNNEISEKSEIFDDQFSVERPDGSNFTLKIRSTKLEDSAMYFCASRLSRTYEQYFGPGTRLTVT.

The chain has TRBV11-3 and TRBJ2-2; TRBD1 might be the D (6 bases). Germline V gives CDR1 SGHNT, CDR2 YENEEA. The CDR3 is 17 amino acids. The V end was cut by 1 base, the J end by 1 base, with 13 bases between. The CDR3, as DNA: TGTGCCAGCAGCTTAGTGGCCGGGACAAGGAACACCGGGGAGCTGTTTTTT. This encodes CASSLVAGTRNTGELFF.

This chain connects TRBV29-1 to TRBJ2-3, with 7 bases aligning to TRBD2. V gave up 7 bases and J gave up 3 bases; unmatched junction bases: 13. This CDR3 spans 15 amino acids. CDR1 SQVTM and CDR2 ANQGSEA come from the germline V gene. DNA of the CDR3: TGCAGCGCCTTGGGACTCCACGGGGGGACAGATACGCAGTATTTT. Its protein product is CSALGLHGGTDTQYF.

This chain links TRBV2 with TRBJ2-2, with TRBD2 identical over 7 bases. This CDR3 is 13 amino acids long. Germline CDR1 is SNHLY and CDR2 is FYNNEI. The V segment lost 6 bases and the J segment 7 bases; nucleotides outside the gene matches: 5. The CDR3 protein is CASRVTSIGELFF. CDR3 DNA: TGTGCCAGCAGGGTGACTAGCATCGGGGAGCTGTTTTTT.

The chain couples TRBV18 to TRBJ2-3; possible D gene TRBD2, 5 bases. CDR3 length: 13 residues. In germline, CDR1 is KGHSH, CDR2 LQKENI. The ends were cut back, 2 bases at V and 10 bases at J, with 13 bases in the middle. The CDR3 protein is CASSPKRDLAQYF. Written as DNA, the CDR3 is TGTGCCAGCTCACCAAAGAGGGATTTGGCGCAGTATTTT. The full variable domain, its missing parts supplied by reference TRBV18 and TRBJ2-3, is NAGVMQNPRHLVRRRGQEARLRCSPMKGHSHVYWYRQLPEEGLKFMVYLQKENIIDESGMPKERFSAEFPKEGPSILRIQQVVRGDSAAYFCASSPKRDLAQYFGPGTRLTVL.

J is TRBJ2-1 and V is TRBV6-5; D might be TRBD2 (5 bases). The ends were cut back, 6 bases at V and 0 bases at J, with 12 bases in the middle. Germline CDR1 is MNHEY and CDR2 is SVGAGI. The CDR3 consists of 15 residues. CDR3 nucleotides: TGTGCCAGCAGCCGGGGATTTAGCTCCTACAATGAGCAGTTCTTC. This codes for CASSRGFSSYNEQFF.